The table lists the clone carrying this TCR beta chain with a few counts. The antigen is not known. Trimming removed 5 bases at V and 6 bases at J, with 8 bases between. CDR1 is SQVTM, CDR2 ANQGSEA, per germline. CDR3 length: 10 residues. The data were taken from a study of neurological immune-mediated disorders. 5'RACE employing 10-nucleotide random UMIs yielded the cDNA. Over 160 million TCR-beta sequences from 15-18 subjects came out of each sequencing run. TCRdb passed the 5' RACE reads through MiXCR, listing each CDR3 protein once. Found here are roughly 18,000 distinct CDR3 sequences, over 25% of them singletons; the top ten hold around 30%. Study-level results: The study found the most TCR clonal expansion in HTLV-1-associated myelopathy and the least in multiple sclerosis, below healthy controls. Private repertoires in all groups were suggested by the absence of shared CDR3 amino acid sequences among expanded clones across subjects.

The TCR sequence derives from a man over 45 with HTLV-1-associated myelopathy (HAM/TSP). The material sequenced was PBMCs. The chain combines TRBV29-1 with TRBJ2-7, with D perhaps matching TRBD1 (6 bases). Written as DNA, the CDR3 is TGCAGCGTTCTACAGGGCGAGCAGTACTTC. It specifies CSVLQGEQYF.